This TCR beta chain derives from a study of a mutant IDH1 vaccine in newly diagnosed glioma. Study details: The first vaccination came 4-6 weeks after radiotherapy alone, or with temozolomide cycles. Most patients had received both radiotherapy and temozolomide, the prior options being radiotherapy, temozolomide, or both.

Time point here: week 23, last vaccination. Doses of 300 ug of mutant IDH1 20-mer peptide were given with topical imiquimod. Each astrocytoma in the donors was new, WHO grade 3 or 4, IDH1-mutant and ATRX-lost. Data came from immunoSEQ multiplex PCR; TCRdb stores just in-frame clones and leaves some out. The repertoire includes about 65,000 clones, 80% to 90% of them detected once, and less than 5% sits in the top ten. About this clone itself: Antigen: not known.

This receptor was taken from a man younger than 40 with glioma. This material consisted of PBMCs, taken from a glioma patient whose treatment included an IDH1 peptide vaccine.

The CDR3 is CASSEETGDYTF. Written as DNA, the CDR3 is TGCGCCAGCAGTGAGGAGACGGGGGACTACACCTTC. The chain is built from TRBV10-2 and TRBJ1-2, with D possibly TRBD1 on 5 matching bases. The CDR3 is 12 amino acids. Trimming stripped 2 bases from V and 10 bases from J, with 11 bases between. Germline CDR1 reads WSHSY; CDR2 reads SAAADI.